A selection of T cell receptor beta chains follows, all from one sample in a study of early T cells in non-severe SARS-CoV-2 infection. TCRdb reprocessed the 5' RACE reads with MiXCR, giving one entry per CDR3 protein. Here the sample spans around 60,000 distinct CDR3 sequences, 9.5% to 15% being singletons. The sequenced sample was whole blood. These receptors all stem from an adult who was a healthcare worker with PCR-confirmed SARS-CoV-2 infection or an uninfected control (not recorded which). Both conserved end residues are part of each CDR3. The order of the fields is D gene, clone size, V gene, CDR3 protein. The D gene is left open where the match is weak. For some rows the clone size is stated as once, few or many, or as a class when expanded; others skip it.

-	many	TRBV6-9	CASSYPDTQYF
-	few	TRBV6-6	CASSYPRGRDANSPLHF
-	many	TRBV15	CATSPQGVGDTEAFF
-	few	TRBV6-4	CASSDSEVAGANVLTF
-	few	TRBV2	CASSLGEGPYQPQHF
-	few	TRBV6-1	CASSEHHRATLNYEQYF
-	-	TRBV19	CASSIIPIPYTGELFF
TRBD1	few	TRBV30	CAWSGQGSAEAFF
TRBD1	few	TRBV4-2	CASSQDMGTGVTGELFF
-	few	TRBV6-5	CASSSDPYGYTF
-	many	TRBV3-1	CASSLNYGYTF
-	many	TRBV7-9	CASSLTSRTYEQYF
-	-	TRBV6-2/TRBV6-3	CASSYQGSAYEQYF
-	many	TRBV7-6	CASSLRQDQPQHF
-	many	TRBV29-1	CSVEGPGGDLSYEQYF
-	many	TRBV7-9	CASSLVLGTSGNTIYF
-	many	TRBV24-1	CATSDYRAGGTDTQYF
-	many	TRBV7-2	CASSLSGGPNEKLFF
-	many	TRBV5-1	CASSTQGVSSYNEQFF
-	-	TRBV6-5	CASSYGTVFYNEQFF
-	-	TRBV20-1	CSARVATSSYNEQFF
-	few	TRBV5-3	CARSISRGGKKNEQFF
-	few	TRBV12-3/TRBV12-4	CASSSTQGRNTEAFF
TRBD1	many	TRBV29-1	CSVDHRGGNTIYF
-	few	TRBV6-4	CASSDGLPADTQYF
-	-	TRBV9	CASSVEGATNEKLFF
-	medium-sized	TRBV7-2	CASSLGTVYEQYF
TRBD1	-	TRBV29-1	CSVAGQGASTDTQYF
-	many	TRBV11-2	CASEPGHTDEQYF
TRBD2	-	TRBV29-1	CSVRTSGFLEQFF
-	few	TRBV14	CASSQARGTDGYTF
-	many	TRBV3-1	CASSPSDYQETQYF
TRBD1	many	TRBV12-5	CASGRLLSGTGGPDTQYF
-	-	TRBV7-2	CASSPNPLWGQYF
-	-	TRBV6-1	CASRRGGNTEAFF
-	-	TRBV18	CASSPRADYGYTF
-	few	TRBV7-2	CASSPWQEAPTYEQYF
-	-	TRBV24-1	CATSVGRLTDTQYF
TRBD2	many	TRBV13	CASSLLAGESYEQYF
-	many	TRBV7-9	CASTRVAKNIQYF
-	-	TRBV5-1	CASSLSWIGSTNTGELFF
TRBD2	many	TRBV7-8	CASSLAVAGAYEQYF
-	-	TRBV29-1	CSVEGRLQETQYF
-	many	TRBV9	CASGKARHNEQFF
-	-	TRBV5-6	CASSLFSSGRSGANVLIF
-	-	TRBV2	CASRDSPGRNTIYF